Listed here are 32 T cell receptor beta chains from one sample, sequenced in a study of identical twins. One entry per CDR3 protein results from TCRdb running MiXCR on the 5' RACE reads. In the table there are fewer than 900,000 distinct CDR3 sequences, 15% to 20% of which are singletons. This sample also appeared in a second study, on T cells expressing NK-cell markers.

Source material: PBMCs. These receptors originate from a woman between 18 and 30 years old in good health.

The chain uses TRBV7-9 and TRBJ2-3; D perhaps matches TRBD1 (5 bases). Trimming took 5 bases from V and 4 from J, leaving 13 bases between them. Per the germline V gene, CDR1 is SEHNR and CDR2 is FQNEAQ (reference sequence). CDR3 size: 14 residues. CDR3 protein: CASSPDSLPDTQYF. CDR3 in DNA: TGTGCCAGCAGCCCCGACAGTTTGCCAGATACGCAGTATTTT.

The chain combines TRBV5-1 with TRBJ2-1; 8 bases are shared with TRBD2. The V and J ends lost 4 bases and 4 bases, in that order; junction bases with no gene match: 10. Germline V gene data show CDR1 as SGHRS and CDR2 as YFSETQ. The CDR3 has 16 amino acids. DNA of the CDR3: TGCGCCAGCAGCCAGCTAGTAGCGGGGAGTTACAATGAGCAGTTCTTC. It is translated as CASSQLVAGSYNEQFF.

This clonotype was seen a few times. The chain has TRBV5-1 and TRBJ2-7; D is perhaps TRBD1 (6 bases). From germline, CDR1 is SGHRS and CDR2 YFSETQ. The V end lost 0 bases, the J end lost 7 bases, and 14 bases lay between the germline ends. The length of the CDR3 is 14 residues. The CDR3 nucleotides are TGCGCCAGCAGCTTGGTGGGGGCGTCTGAGGAGCAGTACTTC. As protein: CASSLVGASEEQYF.

This clonotype was observed a few times. The chain combines TRBV7-9 with TRBJ2-1; D ambiguous. Trimming pared 4 bases from V and 4 bases from J, leaving 14 bases between. The CDR3 has 15 amino acids. Germline V gene data show CDR1 as SEHNR and CDR2 as FQNEAQ (reference sequence). The CDR3: CASSSSSLGYNEQFF. DNA for the CDR3: TGTGCCAGCAGCTCTTCAAGTCTGGGGTACAATGAGCAGTTCTTC.

This clonotype was counted only a few times. This chain joins TRBV20-1 and TRBJ1-1; 7 positions agree with TRBD1. Trimming cost V 6 bases and J 4 bases; bases outside gene matches: 11. Germline V CDR1 and CDR2: DFQATT, SNEGSKA (reference sequence). CDR3 length: 14 residues. CDR3 loop: CSARPRGSITEAFF. The CDR3 coding sequence is TGCAGTGCCAGACCCAGGGGGTCTATCACTGAAGCTTTCTTT.

The genes are TRBV6-1 and TRBJ2-3; 7 bases fit TRBD2. Germline CDR1 reads MNHNS; CDR2 reads SASEGT. J lost 2 bases, V lost 7 bases, and 9 bases had no gene match. The CDR3 is made up of 15 amino acids. The CDR3 sequence is CASNLLATPTDTQYF. The CDR3 DNA sequence: TGTGCCAGCAACCTACTAGCGACCCCCACAGATACGCAGTATTTT.

In DNA, the CDR3 is TGTGCCAGCACCCGGGACAGCCAAGAGACCCAGTACTTC. Protein product: CASTRDSQETQYF. The gene calls are TRBV2 and TRBJ2-5, with 7 bases aligning to TRBD1. Germline CDR1 SNHLY, CDR2 FYNNEI. The CDR3 is made up of 13 amino acids. The V gene end was trimmed by 7 bases and the J gene end by 1 base; junction bases not matched to a gene: 3.

This clonotype has just a few counts. This chain connects TRBV7-9 to TRBJ2-1; 8 bases are shared with TRBD2. V dropped 5 bases and J dropped 0; count of bases not matched to a gene: 6. The CDR3 has 16 amino acids. Germline CDR1 and CDR2: SEHNR and FQNEAQ (reference sequence). CDR3 nucleotide sequence: TGTGCCAGCAGCATGCGAACTAGCGGCTCCTACAATGAGCAGTTCTTC. It encodes CASSMRTSGSYNEQFF.

This chain links TRBV6-1 with TRBJ2-5; the D call may be TRBD1 or TRBD2 (6 bases each). The CDR3 length is 14 residues. The germline gives CDR1 MNHNS, CDR2 SASEGT. The ends were cut back, 7 bases at V and 4 bases at J, with 16 bases in the middle. In DNA form, the CDR3 reads TGTGCCAGCACTCCTGGGGGGCTAGGAGAGACCCAGTACTTC. It encodes CASTPGGLGETQYF.

This clonotype was detected many times. The junction shows a germline mismatch at one end, possibly a read error. This chain uses TRBV29-1 with TRBJ2-1; TRBD2 is a possible D gene (6 bases). The CDR3 has 10 residues. In germline, CDR1 is SQVTM, CDR2 ANQGSEA. The CDR3 sequence is CSVEGGRAVF. CDR3 nucleotide sequence: TGCAGCGTTGAGGGGGGTAGAGCGGTCTTC.

This clonotype was detected a few times. CDR3 sequence (DNA): TGCAGCGTTGATGAGGGGGCGGAGGAGCAGTACTTC. Translated, it gives CSVDEGAEEQYF. This chain uses TRBV29-1 with TRBJ2-7; 7 bases agree with TRBD1. The CDR3 has 12 amino acids. CDR1 is SQVTM and CDR2 is ANQGSEA in the germline V gene. The V and J ends lost 3 bases and 7 bases, in that order; junction bases with no gene match: 6.

This clonotype was counted only a few times. This chain joins TRBV5-1 and TRBJ2-1, with D perhaps being TRBD1 or TRBD2 (6 bases each). V lost 4 bases and J lost 9, with 23 bases in between. The CDR3 contains 16 residues. Germline-derived CDR1 and CDR2 are SGHRS and YFSETQ. CDR3 in amino acids: CASSPLTSRGNTEQFF. The CDR3 DNA follows: TGCGCCAGCAGCCCGTTAACTAGCAGGGGTAACACTGAGCAGTTCTTC.

The V call is TRBV24-1, the J call TRBJ2-2; 7 nucleotides match TRBD1. The CDR3 totals 16 residues. CDR1 and CDR2 from the germline V gene are KGHDR and SFDVKD. V lost 4 bases to trimming and J lost 5 bases; unmatched junction nucleotides: 9. CDR3 protein: CATSDATGSRTGELFF. In DNA, the CDR3 is TGTGCCACCAGTGACGCGACAGGGAGTAGGACCGGGGAGCTGTTTTTT.

The chain employs TRBV18 and TRBJ2-1; D uncertain. The CDR3 is 13 amino acids. V lost 1 base, J lost 13 bases, and 14 bases lay in between. Germline assignment: CDR1 KGHSH and CDR2 LQKENI. In nucleotides, the CDR3 is TGTGCCAGCTCACCACAACGAGGCGGAGATCAGTTCTTC. It is translated as CASSPQRGGDQFF. Based on the CDR3 plus reference TRBV18 and TRBJ2-1, the full variable domain is NAGVMQNPRHLVRRRGQEARLRCSPMKGHSHVYWYRQLPEEGLKFMVYLQKENIIDESGMPKERFSAEFPKEGPSILRIQQVVRGDSAAYFCASSPQRGGDQFFGPGTRLTVL.

This clonotype was recorded a few times. CDR3 coding DNA: TGCAGTGCTAGAGGGTCGACCTCTGGCTACAATGAGCAGTTCTTC. Encoded protein: CSARGSTSGYNEQFF. V is TRBV20-1 and J is TRBJ2-1; D gene ambiguous. The V gene lost 1 base and the J gene lost 3 bases, with 13 bases spanning the gap. Germline loops: CDR1 DFQATT, CDR2 SNEGSKA (reference sequence). This CDR3 comprises 15 residues.

V gene TRBV10-3 combines with J gene TRBJ1-1; 9 nucleotides match TRBD1. V gave up 3 bases and J gave up 2 bases; unmatched junction bases: 1. The CDR3 is 14 amino acids. In germline, CDR1 is ENHRY, CDR2 SYGVKD. As DNA, the CDR3 is TGTGCCATCAGTGAACAGGGGGCAAACACTGAAGCTTTCTTT. As protein: CAISEQGANTEAFF.

This clonotype has more than one count but fewer than ten. This chain links TRBV7-9 with TRBJ2-1, with D possibly called TRBD1 or TRBD2 (5 bases each). The CDR3 consists of 14 residues. CDR1 and CDR2 from the germline V gene are SEHNR and FQNEAQ (reference sequence). V was clipped by 2 bases and J by 9 bases, with 14 bases between them. The CDR3 is CASSLHNGAVEQFF. The DNA for the CDR3 is TGTGCCAGCAGCTTACATAACGGGGCAGTTGAGCAGTTCTTC.

This clonotype occurred a few times. This chain links TRBV6-2 or TRBV6-3 with TRBJ2-1; a weak D match, TRBD2 (6 bases). Germline V gives CDR1 MNHEY, CDR2 SVGEGT. V dropped 7 bases and J dropped 6 bases, with 16 bases sitting between them. The CDR3 sequence is 14 residues long. The CDR3: CASTWGDGANEQFF. CDR3 DNA: TGTGCCAGCACTTGGGGGGACGGAGCCAATGAGCAGTTCTTC.

The CDR3 coding sequence is TGTGCCAGCAGCGGACGGACAGGAAAAGAGACCCAGTACTTC. Translating gives CASSGRTGKETQYF. V is TRBV9 and J is TRBJ2-5; TRBD1 matches at 7 bases. Trimming removed 3 bases from V and 3 bases from J; junction bases left unmatched: 5. CDR1 is SGDLS, CDR2 YYNGEE, per germline. The length of the CDR3 is 14 residues. Based on the CDR3 plus reference TRBV9 and TRBJ2-5, the full variable domain is DSGVTQTPKHLITATGQRVTLRCSPRSGDLSVYWYQQSLDQGLQFLIQYYNGEERAKGNILERFSAQQFPDLHSELNLSSLELGDSALYFCASSGRTGKETQYFGPGTRLLVL.

This clonotype came up a few times. The J gene is TRBJ1-1, the V gene TRBV12-3 or TRBV12-4; D call uncertain. The ends were cut back, 3 bases at V and 7 bases at J, with 12 bases in the middle. CDR3 length: 13 amino acids. CDR3: CASSFVAGLEAFF. Here the CDR3 DNA reads TGTGCCAGCAGTTTTGTGGCAGGACTTGAAGCTTTCTTT.

The CDR3 DNA reads as TGCAGTGCTTCTGGACTAGCGGGAGGCTCCCCAGATACGCAGTATTTT. Encoded protein: CSASGLAGGSPDTQYF. This chain joins TRBV20-1 and TRBJ2-3; TRBD2 matches at 14 bases. The germline CDR1 and CDR2 sequences are DFQATT and SNEGSKA (reference sequence). The CDR3 extends over 16 amino acids. V lost 5 bases and J lost 4; bases outside the gene matches: 8.

This clonotype appeared many times. The genes are TRBV5-1 and TRBJ1-2; maybe TRBD1 (5 bases). Deletions cut 4 bases from V and 7 bases from J, with 17 bases between. CDR3 size: 14 residues. Germline V gene data show CDR1 as SGHRS and CDR2 as YFSETQ. CDR3 protein: CASSQDDSFSGYTF. CDR3 bases: TGCGCCAGCAGCCAAGACGACAGCTTCTCTGGCTACACCTTC.

This CDR3 is CSVEGSPGQGNFDTDTQYF. Here the CDR3 DNA reads TGCAGCGTTGAAGGGAGTCCGGGACAGGGGAACTTCGACACAGATACGCAGTATTTT. The chain is built from TRBV29-1 and TRBJ2-3; TRBD1 aligns across 10 bases. Germline V gives CDR1 SQVTM, CDR2 ANQGSEA. The CDR3 covers 19 residues. The junction had 15 bases not matched to a gene; V was cut back by 1 base and J by 2 bases.

This clonotype was picked up a small number of times. The genes are TRBV5-1 and TRBJ1-2; unclear D gene. Trimming cost V 7 bases and J 0 bases, with 7 bases left between them. The CDR3 is 12 residues long. Germline-derived CDR1 and CDR2 are SGHRS and YFSETQ. The CDR3 region is CASGDTNYGYTF. For the CDR3, the DNA is TGCGCCAGCGGTGACACTAACTATGGCTACACCTTC.

The chain couples TRBV10-3 to TRBJ2-3; D might be TRBD2 (6 bases). CDR1 is ENHRY, CDR2 SYGVKD, per germline. Trimming shortened V by 6 bases and J by 2 bases, and 15 bases separated the two germline ends. The CDR3 loop spans 15 amino acids. Here the CDR3 DNA reads TGTGCCATCAGCGGACCGGGACTCCTCACAGATACGCAGTATTTT. This sequence encodes CAISGPGLLTDTQYF.

This chain uses TRBV7-2 with TRBJ1-5, with D possibly TRBD1 on 5 matching bases. From germline, CDR1 is SGHTA and CDR2 FQGNSA. Deletions cut 5 bases from V and 2 bases from J, with 16 bases between. CDR3 length: 16 amino acids. The CDR3 nucleotides read TGTGCCAGCAGCACGGCGGGGGGTAGGGGCAATCAGCCCCAGCATTTT. It is translated as CASSTAGGRGNQPQHF. The full variable domain, rest sourced from reference TRBV7-2 and TRBJ1-5, is GAGVSQSPSNKVTEKGKDVELRCDPISGHTALYWYRQSLGQGLEFLIYFQGNSAPDKSGLPSDRFSAERTGGSVSTLTIQRTQQEDSAVYLCASSTAGGRGNQPQHFGDGTRLSIL.

V and J are TRBV27 and TRBJ2-4; TRBD1 agrees at 8 bases. V was pared by 2 bases and J by 7 bases, with 1 base of the junction left unmatched. Germline-derived CDR1 and CDR2 are MNHEY and SMNVEV (reference sequence). This CDR3 has 13 amino acids. The CDR3 is CASSLQGANIQYF. CDR3 bases: TGTGCCAGCAGTTTACAGGGGGCCAACATTCAGTACTTC.

This clonotype appeared a few times. This chain connects TRBV27 to TRBJ2-1; the match to TRBD2 covers 8 bases. Germline V gene lookup returns CDR1 MNHEY and CDR2 SMNVEV (reference sequence). After removal of 6 bases from V and 4 bases from J, the junction contained 11 bases not matched to a gene. The CDR3 totals 16 residues. The CDR3 DNA follows: TGTGCCAGCAGCCTTACCCTAACTAGCGGTTACAATGAGCAGTTCTTC. Translated: CASSLTLTSGYNEQFF.

The sample holds a few counts of this clonotype. J is TRBJ2-5 and V is TRBV7-9, with D possibly called TRBD1 or TRBD2 (5 bases each). This CDR3 is 17 amino acids long. V lost 5 bases and J 5 bases, leaving 24 bases between the germline ends. Germline V gene data show CDR1 as SEHNR and CDR2 as FQNEAQ (reference sequence). The CDR3 region has the DNA TGTGCCAGCAGCCACAAGGGACCGGGCCGAGTTTGGGAGACCCAGTACTTC. Translated, it gives CASSHKGPGRVWETQYF. Full variable domain (missing parts from reference TRBV7-9 and TRBJ2-5): DTGVSQNPRHKITKRGQNVTFRCDPISEHNRLYWYRQTLGQGPEFLTYFQNEAQLEKSRLLSDRFSAERPKGSFSTLEIQRTEQGDSAMYLCASSHKGPGRVWETQYFGPGTRLLVL.

This clonotype was picked up a small number of times. V and J are TRBV7-9 and TRBJ2-5, with D maybe TRBD2 (6 bases). V lost 5 bases and J lost 1, with 8 bases in between. The CDR3 sequence is 13 residues long. The germline gives CDR1 SEHNR, CDR2 FQNEAQ (reference sequence). CDR3 sequence: CASSISGQETQYF. The CDR3 nucleotides read TGTGCCAGCAGCATTAGCGGCCAAGAGACCCAGTACTTC.

This clonotype was detected only a few times. The chain recombines TRBV7-9 with TRBJ2-7; unclear D gene. Per germline, CDR1 SEHNR and CDR2 FQNEAQ (reference sequence). The CDR3 sequence is 14 residues long. V dropped 3 bases and J dropped 2 bases, with 11 bases sitting between them. The CDR3 spells CASSFSIGPYEQYF. CDR3 DNA: TGTGCCAGCAGCTTCTCAATTGGCCCCTACGAGCAGTACTTC.

This clonotype was counted between two and nine times. The chain employs TRBV2 and TRBJ1-1; D ambiguous. In germline, CDR1 is SNHLY, CDR2 FYNNEI. The CDR3 length is 13 residues. Trimming pared 11 bases from V and 1 base from J, leaving 14 bases between. CDR3 sequence: CASLIAPNTEAFF. CDR3 bases: TGTGCCTCCCTCATCGCCCCGAACACTGAAGCTTTCTTT. The entire variable domain, with the rest obtained from reference TRBV2 and TRBJ1-1, is as follows: EPEVTQTPSHQVTQMGQEVILRCVPISNHLYFYWYRQILGQKVEFLVSFYNNEISEKSEIFDDQFSVERPDGSNFTLKIRSTKLEDSAMYFCASLIAPNTEAFFGQGTRLTVV.